The 31 T cell receptor beta chains given below trace back to one sample, sequenced in a study of blood T cell repertoires in COVID-19. TCRdb's table, derived via immunoSEQ multiplex PCR, lists solely in-frame clones and lacks some. This sample yields about 300,000 clones, of which about 91% are seen a single time; more than 6.5% belongs to the top ten. Sequenced sample: peripheral blood. The receptors derive from a woman between 25 and 40 years old who had recovered from COVID-19.

The chain uses TRBV5-1 and TRBJ2-5; 10 bases fit TRBD2. The CDR3 contains 14 residues. The germline gives CDR1 SGHRS, CDR2 YFSETQ. Unmatched junction bases numbered 1, after V lost 2 bases and J lost 3 bases. The CDR3 DNA reads as TGCGCCAGCAGCTTTGGGACTAGCGAAGAGACCCAGTACTTC. It is translated as CASSFGTSEETQYF.

The rearrangement links TRBV24-1 to TRBJ2-5, with D tentatively TRBD1 (6 bases). The V and J ends lost 5 bases and 3 bases respectively, with 15 bases between them. This CDR3 contains 15 residues. Germline CDR1 KGHDR, CDR2 SFDVKD. CDR3 in amino acids: CATSGLFEGEETQYF. DNA for the CDR3: TGTGCCACCAGTGGGTTATTCGAGGGGGAAGAGACCCAGTACTTC.

The rearrangement links TRBV2 to TRBJ1-5; 7 nucleotides line up with TRBD1. The CDR3 has 15 amino acids. CDR1 is SNHLY, CDR2 FYNNEI, per germline. With 6 bases clipped from V and 4 bases from J, the junction kept 9 bases outside the gene matches. This CDR3 reads CASRRGGTENQPQHF. The CDR3 bases are TGTGCCAGCAGAAGGGGTGGGACAGAGAATCAGCCCCAGCATTTT.

J is TRBJ2-3 and V is TRBV9; 9 bases match TRBD2. Germline V gene lookup returns CDR1 SGDLS and CDR2 YYNGEE. Losses at the gene ends were 3 bases for V and 7 bases for J; bases not matched to a gene: 12. The CDR3 runs to 16 residues. The CDR3 DNA is TGTGCCAGCAGCGCCGGCGGGGGGGGCGGTATAAATACGCAGTATTTT. Protein sequence: CASSAGGGGGINTQYF.

The chain employs TRBV11-2 and TRBJ2-7, with a tentative D call TRBD1 (5 bases). The CDR3 contains 13 residues. Germline CDR1 SGHAT, CDR2 FQNNGV. The V end lost 2 bases, the J end lost 3 bases, and 8 bases lay between the germline ends. This chain's CDR3 is CASSLFRDYEQYF. The CDR3 DNA is TGTGCCAGCAGCTTATTCAGGGACTACGAGCAGTACTTC.

The J gene is TRBJ1-2, the V gene TRBV4-1; 10 bases match TRBD1. From germline, CDR1 is MGHRA and CDR2 YSYEKL. The CDR3 has 15 amino acids. V shed 4 bases, J shed 8 bases, and the junction held 10 bases outside the gene matches. This CDR3 is CASSRQPGQGIGYTF. DNA for the CDR3: TGCGCCAGCAGCCGCCAGCCGGGACAGGGGATAGGCTACACCTTC.

The J gene is TRBJ1-3, the V gene TRBV15; 7 bases align to TRBD1. This CDR3 spans 17 amino acids. J gave up 3 bases and V 0 bases, and 8 bases lay outside the gene matches. The germline V gene has CDR1 LNHNV and CDR2 YYDKDF (reference sequence). The CDR3 loop is CATSREGTGVFGNTIYF. The CDR3, as DNA: TGTGCCACCAGCAGAGAAGGAACAGGGGTATTTGGAAACACCATATATTTT.

V and J are TRBV9 and TRBJ1-2; possibly TRBD1 for D (5 bases). The CDR3 is 13 residues long. Trimming stripped 0 bases from V and 6 bases from J, with 9 bases between. In germline, CDR1 is SGDLS, CDR2 YYNGEE. The CDR3 sequence: CASSVAQDHGYTF. The CDR3 DNA reads as TGTGCCAGCAGCGTAGCACAGGACCATGGCTACACCTTC.

The chain is built from TRBV5-4 and TRBJ2-3; 11 bases match TRBD2. The V segment lost 5 bases and the J segment 4 bases; nucleotides outside the gene matches: 6. The length of the CDR3 is 15 residues. From germline, CDR1 is SGHNT and CDR2 YYREEE (reference sequence). CDR3 DNA: TGTGCCAGCAGTTTAGCGGGGGGGAGGTCAGATACGCAGTATTTT. It is translated as CASSLAGGRSDTQYF.

DNA for the CDR3: TGTGCCAGCAGCTTTAAGGGACAGTACAATGAGCAGTTCTTC. This sequence encodes CASSFKGQYNEQFF. This sequence joins TRBV5-4 and TRBJ2-1, with 7 bases matching TRBD1. Germline CDR1 SGHNT, CDR2 YYREEE (reference sequence). The J segment lost 4 bases and the V segment lost 2 bases, leaving 3 bases of the junction unmatched. The CDR3 length is 14 residues.

This clone was picked up one time. This chain joins TRBV5-1 and TRBJ1-1; a weak D match, TRBD1 (5 bases). Germline CDR1 is SGHRS and CDR2 is YFSETQ. This CDR3 comprises 16 residues. The ends were cut back, 4 bases at V and 4 bases at J, with 20 bases in the middle. CDR3: CASSPLERGGLTEAFF. CDR3 DNA sequence: TGCGCCAGCAGCCCCCTTGAGAGGGGAGGGCTCACTGAAGCTTTCTTT.

The rearrangement uses TRBV4-3 and TRBJ2-1, with TRBD2 matching 9 bases. The CDR3 totals 17 residues. Per the germline V gene, CDR1 is LGHNA and CDR2 is YSLEER. V trimming: 5 bases; J trimming: 7 bases; junction bases outside the gene matches: 15. The CDR3 loop is CASSARMVSGGPNEQFF. For the CDR3, the DNA is TGCGCCAGCAGCGCAAGAATGGTTAGCGGGGGACCAAATGAGCAGTTCTTC.

This chain connects TRBV18 to TRBJ1-4, with a tentative D call TRBD1 (5 bases). CDR3 size: 14 residues. CDR1 and CDR2 (germline): KGHSH, LQKENI. V lost 3 bases to trimming and J lost 4 bases, with 9 bases between them. This chain's CDR3 is CASSPRQINEKLFF. The CDR3 DNA reads TGTGCCAGCTCACCGAGACAGATTAATGAAAAACTGTTTTTT.

This clone came up a few times. The chain carries TRBV2 and TRBJ1-5; D not resolved. This CDR3 region has 11 residues. V lost 8 bases, J lost 9 bases, and 11 bases lay in between. Germline V gene lookup returns CDR1 SNHLY and CDR2 FYNNEI. The CDR3: CASALSRPQHF. Here the CDR3 DNA reads TGTGCCAGCGCACTTAGTAGGCCCCAGCATTTT.

The J gene is TRBJ1-3, the V gene TRBV28; the D is unclear. CDR1 is MDHEN and CDR2 is SYDVKM in the germline V gene. V was trimmed by 3 bases and J by 5 bases, leaving 14 bases between them. The CDR3 length is 15 residues. The CDR3 sequence: CASSLGEMERNTIYF. DNA for the CDR3: TGTGCCAGCAGTTTGGGAGAGATGGAAAGAAACACCATATATTTT.

V and J are TRBV5-4 and TRBJ2-7; 10 nucleotides match TRBD2. The ends lost 2 bases at V and 6 bases at J; junction bases unmatched: 2. Germline CDR1 SGHNT, CDR2 YYREEE (reference sequence). The CDR3 has 13 residues. CDR3 sequence: CASSFGLAVEQYF. The CDR3 nucleotides read TGTGCCAGCAGCTTCGGACTAGCGGTCGAGCAGTACTTC. Drawing the rest from reference TRBV5-4 and TRBJ2-7, the complete variable domain is ETGVTQSPTHLIKTRGQQVTLRCSSQSGHNTVSWYQQALGQGPQFIFQYYREEENGRGNFPPRFSGLQFPNYSSELNVNALELDDSALYLCASSFGLAVEQYFGPGTRLTVT.

This chain joins TRBV7-7 and TRBJ2-2; 9 bases line up with TRBD1. Trimming cost V 2 bases and J 3 bases; bases outside gene matches: 10. The germline CDR1 and CDR2 sequences are SSHAT and FNYEAQ (reference sequence). The CDR3 contains 18 residues. CDR3 coding DNA: TGTGCCAGCAGCTTAAGTAGGACAGGGGCCGGGGACACCGGGGAGCTGTTTTTT. Protein product: CASSLSRTGAGDTGELFF.

The chain has TRBV19 and TRBJ1-2; D call uncertain. Germline V CDR1 and CDR2: LNHDA, SQIVND (reference sequence). Trimming removed 2 bases from V and 7 bases from J, with 20 bases in between. The CDR3 consists of 16 residues. CDR3 bases: TGTGCCAGTAGTATACCCTTTGGTAGCCGGGAAGGTGGCTACACCTTC. Translated, it gives CASSIPFGSREGGYTF.

The chain links TRBV5-6 to TRBJ2-7; TRBD2 aligns across 8 bases. V dropped 4 bases and J dropped 2; count of bases not matched to a gene: 8. The CDR3 length is 15 residues. Germline CDR1 is SGHDT and CDR2 is YYEEEE. CDR3 region: CASSGGGPQPYEQYF. The DNA of the CDR3 is TGTGCCAGCAGCGGCGGGGGGCCGCAACCCTACGAGCAGTACTTC.

A single count supports this clone. The J gene is TRBJ2-7, the V gene TRBV10-3, with D possibly TRBD1 on 6 matching bases. The CDR3 has 12 amino acids. The germline V gene has CDR1 ENHRY and CDR2 SYGVKD. The germline V and J ends were trimmed by 6 bases and 7 bases, with 13 bases remaining between them. CDR3 region: CAISVQTGEQYF. Here the CDR3 DNA reads TGTGCCATCAGCGTCCAGACAGGTGAGCAGTACTTC.

The chain carries TRBV5-1 and TRBJ2-7; D gene ambiguous. V was shortened by 4 bases and J by 3 bases, with 11 bases between the two germline ends. The CDR3 length is 13 residues. Germline values: CDR1 SGHRS, CDR2 YFSETQ. CDR3 in amino acids: CASSPGDGYEQYF. The CDR3 coding sequence is TGCGCCAGCAGCCCGGGTGATGGCTACGAGCAGTACTTC.

The V gene is TRBV15, the J gene TRBJ1-4; D is possibly TRBD1 (6 bases). V dropped 1 base and J dropped 3 bases, with 12 bases sitting between them. The CDR3 runs 16 residues. Germline values: CDR1 LNHNV, CDR2 YYDKDF (reference sequence). In DNA, the CDR3 is TGTGCCACCAGCAGAGGACACAGGGTATCTAATGAAAAACTGTTTTTT. Amino acid sequence: CATSRGHRVSNEKLFF.

This clone was observed a few times. The chain uses TRBV27 and TRBJ1-3; 7 nucleotides agree with TRBD1. Unmatched junction bases numbered 3, after V lost 5 bases and J lost 2 bases. The CDR3 is 14 amino acids. Germline V gives CDR1 MNHEY, CDR2 SMNVEV (reference sequence). This CDR3 is CASSADRAGNTIYF. CDR3 bases: TGTGCCAGCAGTGCTGACAGGGCTGGAAACACCATATATTTT.

This sequence joins TRBV5-6 and TRBJ2-3; D is perhaps TRBD1 (6 bases). This CDR3 has 14 amino acids. From germline, CDR1 is SGHDT and CDR2 YYEEEE. V lost 3 bases, J lost 1 base, and 9 bases lay in between. CDR3 sequence reads: CASSSGHRTDTQYF. The CDR3 region has the DNA TGTGCCAGCAGCTCGGGACATCGCACAGATACGCAGTATTTT.

A single count supports this clone. The V and J genes are TRBV15 and TRBJ2-7, with TRBD1 matching 9 bases. J lost 9 bases, V lost 2 bases, and 8 bases had no gene match. The germline CDR1 and CDR2 sequences are LNHNV and YYDKDF (reference sequence). This CDR3 spans 14 amino acids. The CDR3 bases are TGTGCCACCAGCAGAACACCGGGACAGGGAGGGCAGTACTTC. Translating it yields CATSRTPGQGGQYF.

The rearrangement uses TRBV19 and TRBJ2-3; tentative D call: TRBD2 (5 bases). CDR1 and CDR2 (germline): LNHDA, SQIVND (reference sequence). V lost 7 bases to trimming and J lost 3 bases, with 11 bases between them. This CDR3 comprises 13 residues. Here the CDR3 DNA reads TGTGCCAGTAAAGAGGGAAGGACAGATACGCAGTATTTT. Protein sequence: CASKEGRTDTQYF.

V gene TRBV7-2 combines with J gene TRBJ2-7; possible D gene TRBD2, 5 bases. The CDR3 length is 13 residues. The V and J ends lost 3 bases and 6 bases respectively, with 12 bases between them. Per the germline V gene, CDR1 is SGHTA and CDR2 is FQGNSA. The CDR3 nucleotides read TGTGCCAGCAGCTTTGTGGCCGCGGGCGAGCAGTACTTC. Protein sequence: CASSFVAAGEQYF.

The chain employs TRBV7-2 and TRBJ2-7, with a tentative D call TRBD2 (6 bases). The germline gives CDR1 SGHTA, CDR2 FQGNSA. The CDR3 sequence is 15 residues long. With 1 base removed from V and 4 bases from J, the gap between germline ends came to 14 bases. CDR3 protein: CASSLERGSRYEQYF. The CDR3 nucleotides are TGTGCCAGCAGCTTAGAACGGGGGTCTCGTTACGAGCAGTACTTC. Complete variable domain (other parts from reference TRBV7-2 and TRBJ2-7): GAGVSQSPSNKVTEKGKDVELRCDPISGHTALYWYRQSLGQGLEFLIYFQGNSAPDKSGLPSDRFSAERTGGSVSTLTIQRTQQEDSAVYLCASSLERGSRYEQYFGPGTRLTVT.

The chain joins TRBV7-4 to TRBJ1-1; D gene ambiguous. The CDR3 runs to 13 residues. Germline V gene sequence: CDR1 SGHVT, CDR2 SQSDAQ. Trimming left V 6 bases short and J 4 bases short, with 12 bases between. DNA of the CDR3: TGTGCCAGCAGGCTCCGCGTTTGCACTGAAGCTTTCTTT. This codes for CASRLRVCTEAFF.

The J gene is TRBJ2-1, the V gene TRBV10-3, with a tentative D call TRBD2 (5 bases). Germline V gene data show CDR1 as ENHRY and CDR2 as SYGVKD. V lost 3 bases to trimming and J lost 5 bases, with 8 bases between them. This CDR3 is built from 13 residues. CDR3 nucleotide sequence: TGTGCCATCAGTGAACGAGGGAACAATGAGCAGTTCTTC. Translation gives CAISERGNNEQFF.

CDR3 bases: TGTGCCAGCAGCCAGCAGGGGCAGAGGGTCACCGGGGAGCTGTTTTTT. This gives the protein CASSQQGQRVTGELFF. The gene calls are TRBV14 and TRBJ2-2; the D gene is possibly TRBD1 (6 bases). The V end was cut by 3 bases, the J end by 4 bases, with 15 bases between. Germline values: CDR1 SGHDN, CDR2 FVKESK. This CDR3 is built from 16 residues.